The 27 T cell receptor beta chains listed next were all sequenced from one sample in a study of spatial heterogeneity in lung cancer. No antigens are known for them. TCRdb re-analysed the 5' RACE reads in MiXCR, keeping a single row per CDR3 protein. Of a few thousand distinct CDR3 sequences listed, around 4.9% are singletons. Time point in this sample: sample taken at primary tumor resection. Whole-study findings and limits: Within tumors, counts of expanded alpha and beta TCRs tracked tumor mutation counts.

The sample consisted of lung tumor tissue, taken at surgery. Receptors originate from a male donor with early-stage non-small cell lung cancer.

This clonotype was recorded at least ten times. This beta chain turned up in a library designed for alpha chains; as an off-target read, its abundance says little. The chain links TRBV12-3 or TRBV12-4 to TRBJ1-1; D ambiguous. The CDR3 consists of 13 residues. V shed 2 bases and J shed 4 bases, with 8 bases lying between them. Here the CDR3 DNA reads TGTGCCAGCAGTTTAAGCGAGAGCACTGAAGCTTTCTTT. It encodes CASSLSESTEAFF.

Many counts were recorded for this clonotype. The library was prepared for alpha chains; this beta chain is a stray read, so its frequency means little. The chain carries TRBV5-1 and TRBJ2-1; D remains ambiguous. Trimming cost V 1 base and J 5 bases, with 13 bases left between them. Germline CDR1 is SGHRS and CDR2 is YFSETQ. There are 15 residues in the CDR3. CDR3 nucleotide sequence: TGCGCCAGCAGCTTGTATTCGAGTCAAGACAATGAGCAGTTCTTC. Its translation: CASSLYSSQDNEQFF.

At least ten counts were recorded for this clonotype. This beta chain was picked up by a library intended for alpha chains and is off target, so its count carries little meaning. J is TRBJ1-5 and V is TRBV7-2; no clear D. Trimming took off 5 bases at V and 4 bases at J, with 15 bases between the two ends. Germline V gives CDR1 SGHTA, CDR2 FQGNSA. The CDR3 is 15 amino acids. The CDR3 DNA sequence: TGTGCCAGCAGCCCCGGCGGGTTGGGAAATCAGCCCCAGCATTTT. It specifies CASSPGGLGNQPQHF.

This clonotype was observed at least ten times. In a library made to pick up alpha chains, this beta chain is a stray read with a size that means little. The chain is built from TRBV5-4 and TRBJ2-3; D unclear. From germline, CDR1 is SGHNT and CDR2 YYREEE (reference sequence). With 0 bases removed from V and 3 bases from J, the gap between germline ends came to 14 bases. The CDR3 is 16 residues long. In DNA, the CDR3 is TGTGCCAGCAGCTTGGTTCCGGGTTTGTGGACAGATACGCAGTATTTT. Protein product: CASSLVPGLWTDTQYF.

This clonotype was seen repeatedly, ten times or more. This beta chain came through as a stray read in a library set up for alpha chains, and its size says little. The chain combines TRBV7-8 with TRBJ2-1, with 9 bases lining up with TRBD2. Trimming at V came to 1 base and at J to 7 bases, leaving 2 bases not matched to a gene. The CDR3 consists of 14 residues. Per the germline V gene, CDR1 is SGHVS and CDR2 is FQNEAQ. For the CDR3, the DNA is TGTGCCAGCAGCTTAGTGCTAGCGGGAAATGAGCAGTTCTTC. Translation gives CASSLVLAGNEQFF.

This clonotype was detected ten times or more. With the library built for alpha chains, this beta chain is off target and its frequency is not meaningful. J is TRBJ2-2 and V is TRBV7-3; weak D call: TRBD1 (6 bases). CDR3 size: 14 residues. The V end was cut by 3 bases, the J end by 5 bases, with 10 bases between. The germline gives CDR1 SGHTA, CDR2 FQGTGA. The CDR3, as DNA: TGTGCCAGCAGCTTGATCAGGGGAACCGGGGAGCTGTTTTTT. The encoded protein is CASSLIRGTGELFF.

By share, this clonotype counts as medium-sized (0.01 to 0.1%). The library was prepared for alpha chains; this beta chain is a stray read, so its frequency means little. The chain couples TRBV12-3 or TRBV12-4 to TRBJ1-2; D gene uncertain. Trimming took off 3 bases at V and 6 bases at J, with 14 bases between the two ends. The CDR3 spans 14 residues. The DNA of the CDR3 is TGTGCCAGCAGTTTTGAAACCTGGAGGCATGGCTACACCTTC. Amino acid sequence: CASSFETWRHGYTF.

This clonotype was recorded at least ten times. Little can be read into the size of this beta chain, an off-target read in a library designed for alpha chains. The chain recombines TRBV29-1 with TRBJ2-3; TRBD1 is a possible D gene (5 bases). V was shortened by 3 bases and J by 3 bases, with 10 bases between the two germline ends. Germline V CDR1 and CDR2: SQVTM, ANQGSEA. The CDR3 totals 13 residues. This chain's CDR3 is CSVDQGRTDTQYF. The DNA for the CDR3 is TGCAGCGTTGATCAGGGCAGGACAGATACGCAGTATTTT.

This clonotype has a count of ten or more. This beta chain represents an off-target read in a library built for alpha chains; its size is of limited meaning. CDR3 sequence reads: CATSDPAGSYEQYF. For the CDR3, the DNA is TGTGCCACCAGTGATCCAGCAGGGTCCTACGAGCAGTACTTC. This chain joins TRBV24-1 and TRBJ2-7; TRBD1 might be the D (5 bases). CDR1 and CDR2 (germline): KGHDR, SFDVKD. V gave up 3 bases and J gave up 1 base, with 9 bases separating them. The CDR3 has 14 residues.

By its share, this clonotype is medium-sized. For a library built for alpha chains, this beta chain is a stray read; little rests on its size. CDR3 sequence reads: CASSLEQAYGYTF. The CDR3 nucleotides are TGTGCCAGCAGCTTAGAACAGGCCTATGGCTACACCTTC. The chain couples TRBV7-8 to TRBJ1-2; tentatively, D is TRBD1 (5 bases). This CDR3 is 13 amino acids long. V was trimmed by 1 base and J by 4 bases, leaving 7 bases between them. Germline-derived CDR1 and CDR2 are SGHVS and FQNEAQ.

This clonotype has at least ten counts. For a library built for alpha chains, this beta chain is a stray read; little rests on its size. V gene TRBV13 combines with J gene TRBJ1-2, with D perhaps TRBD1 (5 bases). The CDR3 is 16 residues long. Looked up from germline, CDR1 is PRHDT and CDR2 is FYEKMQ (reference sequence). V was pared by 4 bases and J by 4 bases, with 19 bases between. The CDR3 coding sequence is TGTGCCAGCAGCTCCGGCGTAGGGGAGTTGGGCTATGGCTACACCTTC. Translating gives CASSSGVGELGYGYTF.

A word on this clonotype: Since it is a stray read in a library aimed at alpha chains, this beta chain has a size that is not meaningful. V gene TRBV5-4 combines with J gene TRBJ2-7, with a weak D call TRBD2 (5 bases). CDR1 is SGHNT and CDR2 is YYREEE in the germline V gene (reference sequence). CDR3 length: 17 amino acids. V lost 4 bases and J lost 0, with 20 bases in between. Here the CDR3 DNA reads TGTGCCAGCAGCCTCCGGGGTAGGGCAGCCAGCTCCTACGAGCAGTACTTC. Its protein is CASSLRGRAASSYEQYF.

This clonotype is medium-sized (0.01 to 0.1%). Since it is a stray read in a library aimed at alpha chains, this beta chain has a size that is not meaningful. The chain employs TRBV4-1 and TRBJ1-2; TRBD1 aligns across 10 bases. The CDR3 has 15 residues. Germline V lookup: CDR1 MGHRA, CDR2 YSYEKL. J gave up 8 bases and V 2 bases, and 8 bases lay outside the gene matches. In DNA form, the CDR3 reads TGCGCCAGCAGCCAACCCTGGCGGGACAGGGGAGGCTACACCTTC. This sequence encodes CASSQPWRDRGGYTF.

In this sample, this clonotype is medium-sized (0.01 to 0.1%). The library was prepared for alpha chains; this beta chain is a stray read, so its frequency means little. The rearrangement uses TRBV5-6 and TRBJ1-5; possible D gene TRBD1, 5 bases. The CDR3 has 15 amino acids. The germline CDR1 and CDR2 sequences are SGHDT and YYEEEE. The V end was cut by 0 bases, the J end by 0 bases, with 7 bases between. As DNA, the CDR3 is TGTGCCAGCAGCTTGGGGCAGGGTAGCAATCAGCCCCAGCATTTT. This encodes CASSLGQGSNQPQHF.

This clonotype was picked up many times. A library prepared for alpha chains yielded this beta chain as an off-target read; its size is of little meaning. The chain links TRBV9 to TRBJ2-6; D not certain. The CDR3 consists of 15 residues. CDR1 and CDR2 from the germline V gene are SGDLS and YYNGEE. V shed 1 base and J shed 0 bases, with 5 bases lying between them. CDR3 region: CASSVTVSGANVLTF. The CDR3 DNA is TGTGCCAGCAGCGTAACTGTCTCTGGGGCCAACGTCCTGACTTTC.

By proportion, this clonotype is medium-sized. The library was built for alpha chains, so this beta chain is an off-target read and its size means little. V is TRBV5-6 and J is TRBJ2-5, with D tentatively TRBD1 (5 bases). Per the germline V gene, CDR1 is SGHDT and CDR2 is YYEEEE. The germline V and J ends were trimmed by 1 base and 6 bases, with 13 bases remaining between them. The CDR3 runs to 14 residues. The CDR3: CASSLSAGKKTQYF. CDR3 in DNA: TGTGCCAGCAGCTTGTCGGCAGGGAAGAAGACCCAGTACTTC.

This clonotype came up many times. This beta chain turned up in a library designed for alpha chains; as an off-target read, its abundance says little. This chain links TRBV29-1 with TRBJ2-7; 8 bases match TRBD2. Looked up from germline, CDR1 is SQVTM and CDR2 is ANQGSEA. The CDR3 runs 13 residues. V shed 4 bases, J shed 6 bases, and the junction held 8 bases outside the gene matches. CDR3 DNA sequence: TGCAGCGTTGTCGGACTAGCAGCTCTCGAGCAGTACTTC. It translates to CSVVGLAALEQYF.

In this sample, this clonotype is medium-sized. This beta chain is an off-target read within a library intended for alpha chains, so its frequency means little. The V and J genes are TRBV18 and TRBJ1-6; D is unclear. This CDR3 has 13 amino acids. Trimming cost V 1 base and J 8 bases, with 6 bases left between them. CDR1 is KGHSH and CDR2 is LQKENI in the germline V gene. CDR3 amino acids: CASSPRADSPLHF. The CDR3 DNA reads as TGTGCCAGCTCACCACGGGCAGATTCACCCCTCCACTTT. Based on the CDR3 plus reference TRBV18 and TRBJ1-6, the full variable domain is NAGVMQNPRHLVRRRGQEARLRCSPMKGHSHVYWYRQLPEEGLKFMVYLQKENIIDESGMPKERFSAEFPKEGPSILRIQQVVRGDSAAYFCASSPRADSPLHFGNGTRLTVT.

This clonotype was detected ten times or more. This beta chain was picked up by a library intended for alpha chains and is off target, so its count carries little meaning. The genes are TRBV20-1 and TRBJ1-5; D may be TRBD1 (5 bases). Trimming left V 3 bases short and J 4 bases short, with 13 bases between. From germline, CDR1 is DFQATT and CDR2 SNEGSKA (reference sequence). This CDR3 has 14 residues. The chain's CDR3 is CSASQYRRNQPQHF. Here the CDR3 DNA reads TGCAGTGCTAGTCAATACAGGAGAAATCAGCCCCAGCATTTT.

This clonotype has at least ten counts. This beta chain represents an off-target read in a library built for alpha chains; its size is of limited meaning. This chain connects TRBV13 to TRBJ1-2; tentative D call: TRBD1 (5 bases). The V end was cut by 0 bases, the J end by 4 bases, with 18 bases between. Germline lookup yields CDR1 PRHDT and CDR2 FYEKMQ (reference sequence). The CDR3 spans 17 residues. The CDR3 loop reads CASSLGGQGISIYGYTF. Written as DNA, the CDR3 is TGTGCCAGCAGCTTAGGCGGCCAGGGAATCTCCATCTATGGCTACACCTTC.

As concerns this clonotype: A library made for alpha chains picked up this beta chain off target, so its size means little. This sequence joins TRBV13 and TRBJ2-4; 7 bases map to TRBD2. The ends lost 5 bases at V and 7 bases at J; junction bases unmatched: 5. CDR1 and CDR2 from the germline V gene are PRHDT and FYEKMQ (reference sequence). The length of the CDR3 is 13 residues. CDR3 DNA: TGTGCCAGCAGCCTGGGAGGGGTGAACATTCAGTACTTC. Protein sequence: CASSLGGVNIQYF.

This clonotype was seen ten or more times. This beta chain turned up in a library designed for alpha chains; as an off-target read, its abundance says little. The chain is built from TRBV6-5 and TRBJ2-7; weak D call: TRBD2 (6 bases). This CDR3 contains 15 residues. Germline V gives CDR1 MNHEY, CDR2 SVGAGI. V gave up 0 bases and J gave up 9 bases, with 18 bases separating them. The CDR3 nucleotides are TGTGCCAGCAGTTACTCGGCAGTACTAGCCCTGGGGCAGTACTTC. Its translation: CASSYSAVLALGQYF.

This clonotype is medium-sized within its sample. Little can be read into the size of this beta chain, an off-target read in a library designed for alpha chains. The CDR3 sequence is CASSTDRNTEAFF. CDR3 nucleotide sequence: TGTGCCAGCAGCACGGACAGGAACACTGAAGCTTTCTTT. The chain links TRBV12-3 or TRBV12-4 to TRBJ1-1, with D tentatively TRBD1 (6 bases). The CDR3 is 13 amino acids. V gave up 6 bases and J gave up 1 base, with 9 bases separating them.

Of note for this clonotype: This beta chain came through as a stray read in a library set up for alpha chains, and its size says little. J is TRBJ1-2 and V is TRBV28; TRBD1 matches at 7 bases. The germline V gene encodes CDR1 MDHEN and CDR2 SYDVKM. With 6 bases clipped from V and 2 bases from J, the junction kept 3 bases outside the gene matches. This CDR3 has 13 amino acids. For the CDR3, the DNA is TGTGCCAGCAGAGACAGGGCCAACTATGGCTACACCTTC. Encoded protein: CASRDRANYGYTF.

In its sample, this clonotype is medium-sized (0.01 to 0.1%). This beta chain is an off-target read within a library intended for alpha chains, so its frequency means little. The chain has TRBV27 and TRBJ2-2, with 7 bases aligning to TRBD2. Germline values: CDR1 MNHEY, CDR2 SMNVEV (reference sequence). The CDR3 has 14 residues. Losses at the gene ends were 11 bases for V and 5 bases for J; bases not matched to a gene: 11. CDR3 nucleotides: TGTGCCTCAAAAAGGGCTAGCGGAACCGGGGAGCTGTTTTTT. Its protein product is CASKRASGTGELFF.

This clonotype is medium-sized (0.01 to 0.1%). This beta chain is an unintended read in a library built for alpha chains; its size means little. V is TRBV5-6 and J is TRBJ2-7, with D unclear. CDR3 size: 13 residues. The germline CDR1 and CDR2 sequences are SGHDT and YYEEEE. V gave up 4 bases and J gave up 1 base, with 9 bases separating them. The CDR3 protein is CASSQTLSYEQYF. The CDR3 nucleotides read TGTGCCAGCAGCCAGACACTATCCTACGAGCAGTACTTC.

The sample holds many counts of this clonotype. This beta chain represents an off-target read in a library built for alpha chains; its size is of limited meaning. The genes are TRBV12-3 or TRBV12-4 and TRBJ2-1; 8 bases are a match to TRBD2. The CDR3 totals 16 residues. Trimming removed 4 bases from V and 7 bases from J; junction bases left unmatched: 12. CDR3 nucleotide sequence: TGTGCCAGCAGTTATAGCGGGACTAGGGCGGGTAATGAGCAGTTCTTC. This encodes CASSYSGTRAGNEQFF.